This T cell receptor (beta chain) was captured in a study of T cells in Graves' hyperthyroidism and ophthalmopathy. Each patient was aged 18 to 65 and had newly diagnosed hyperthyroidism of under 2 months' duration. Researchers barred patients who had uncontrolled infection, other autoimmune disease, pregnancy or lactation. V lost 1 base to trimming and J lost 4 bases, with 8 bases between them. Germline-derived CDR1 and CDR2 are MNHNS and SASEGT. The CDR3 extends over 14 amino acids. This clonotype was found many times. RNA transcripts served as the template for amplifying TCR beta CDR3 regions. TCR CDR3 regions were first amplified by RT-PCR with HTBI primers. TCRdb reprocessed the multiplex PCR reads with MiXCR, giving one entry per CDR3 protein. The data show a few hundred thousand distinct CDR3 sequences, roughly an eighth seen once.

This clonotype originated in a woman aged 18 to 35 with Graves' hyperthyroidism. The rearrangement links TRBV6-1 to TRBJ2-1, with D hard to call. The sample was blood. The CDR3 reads CASSEGEEYNEQFF. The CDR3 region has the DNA TGTGCCAGCAGTGAAGGTGAGGAGTACAATGAGCAGTTCTTC.